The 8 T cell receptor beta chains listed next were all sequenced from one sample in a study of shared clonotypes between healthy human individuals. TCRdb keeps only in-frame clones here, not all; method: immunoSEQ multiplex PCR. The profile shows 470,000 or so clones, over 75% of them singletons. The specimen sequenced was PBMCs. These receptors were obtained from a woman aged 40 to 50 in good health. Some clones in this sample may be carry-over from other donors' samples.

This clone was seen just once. CDR3 coding DNA: TGTGCCAGCACCGGACAGGGCGTTCGCACCGGGGAGCTGTTTTTT. Translated, it gives CASTGQGVRTGELFF. The V and J genes are TRBV5-6 and TRBJ2-2; 8 nucleotides match TRBD1. Germline V gives CDR1 SGHDT, CDR2 YYEEEE. This CDR3 comprises 15 residues. The V and J ends lost 6 bases and 4 bases, in that order; junction bases with no gene match: 8. Variable domain in full (rest from reference TRBV5-6 and TRBJ2-2): DAGVTQSPTHLIKTRGQQVTLRCSPKSGHDTVSWYQQALGQGPQFIFQYYEEEERQRGNFPDRFSGHQFPNYSSELNVNALLLGDSALYLCASTGQGVRTGELFFGEGSRLTVL.

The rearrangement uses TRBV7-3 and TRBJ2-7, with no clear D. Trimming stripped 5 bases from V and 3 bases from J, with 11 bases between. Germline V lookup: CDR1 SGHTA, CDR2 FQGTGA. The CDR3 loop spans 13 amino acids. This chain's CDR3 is CASSPDPSYEQYF. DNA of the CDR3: TGTGCCAGCAGCCCCGACCCTAGCTACGAGCAGTACTTC.

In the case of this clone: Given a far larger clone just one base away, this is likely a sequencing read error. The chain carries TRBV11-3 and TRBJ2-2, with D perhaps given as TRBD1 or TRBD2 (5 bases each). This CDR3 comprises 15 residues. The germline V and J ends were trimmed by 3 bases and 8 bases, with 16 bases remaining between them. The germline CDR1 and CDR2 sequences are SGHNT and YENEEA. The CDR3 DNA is TGTGCCAGCAGCTTCGGGGCCACTGCTAGGGGGGAGCTGTTTTTT. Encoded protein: CASSFGATARGELFF.

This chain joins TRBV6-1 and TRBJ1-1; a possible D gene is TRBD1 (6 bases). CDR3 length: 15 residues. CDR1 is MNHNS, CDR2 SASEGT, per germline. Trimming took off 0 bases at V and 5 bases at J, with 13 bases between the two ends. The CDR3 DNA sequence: TGTGCCAGCAGTGAAGCGGCAGGGGAGGGGACTGAAGCTTTCTTT. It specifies CASSEAAGEGTEAFF.

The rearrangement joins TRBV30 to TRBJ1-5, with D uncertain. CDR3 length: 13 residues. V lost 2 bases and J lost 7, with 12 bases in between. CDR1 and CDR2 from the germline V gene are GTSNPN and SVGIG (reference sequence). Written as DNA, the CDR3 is TGTGCCTGGAGTCCCTCCAGAGGACAGCCCCAGCATTTT. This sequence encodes CAWSPSRGQPQHF.

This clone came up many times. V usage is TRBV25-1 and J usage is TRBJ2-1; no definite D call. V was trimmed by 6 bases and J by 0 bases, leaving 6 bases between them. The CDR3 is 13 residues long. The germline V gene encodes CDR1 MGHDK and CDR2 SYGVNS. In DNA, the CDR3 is TGTGCCAGCAGACTGAGCTCCTACAATGAGCAGTTCTTC. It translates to CASRLSSYNEQFF.

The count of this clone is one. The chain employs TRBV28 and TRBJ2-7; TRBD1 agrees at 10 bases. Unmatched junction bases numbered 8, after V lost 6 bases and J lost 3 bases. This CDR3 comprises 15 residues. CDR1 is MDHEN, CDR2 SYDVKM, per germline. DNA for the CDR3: TGTGCCAGCAGCCAAGGACAGGGGGTTGTCTACGAGCAGTACTTC. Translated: CASSQGQGVVYEQYF.

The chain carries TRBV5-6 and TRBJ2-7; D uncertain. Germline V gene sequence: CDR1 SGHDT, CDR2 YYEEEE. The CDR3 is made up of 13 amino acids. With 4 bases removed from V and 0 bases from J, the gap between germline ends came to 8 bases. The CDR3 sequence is CASSPPVSYEQYF. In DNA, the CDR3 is TGTGCCAGCAGCCCCCCGGTCTCCTACGAGCAGTACTTC.